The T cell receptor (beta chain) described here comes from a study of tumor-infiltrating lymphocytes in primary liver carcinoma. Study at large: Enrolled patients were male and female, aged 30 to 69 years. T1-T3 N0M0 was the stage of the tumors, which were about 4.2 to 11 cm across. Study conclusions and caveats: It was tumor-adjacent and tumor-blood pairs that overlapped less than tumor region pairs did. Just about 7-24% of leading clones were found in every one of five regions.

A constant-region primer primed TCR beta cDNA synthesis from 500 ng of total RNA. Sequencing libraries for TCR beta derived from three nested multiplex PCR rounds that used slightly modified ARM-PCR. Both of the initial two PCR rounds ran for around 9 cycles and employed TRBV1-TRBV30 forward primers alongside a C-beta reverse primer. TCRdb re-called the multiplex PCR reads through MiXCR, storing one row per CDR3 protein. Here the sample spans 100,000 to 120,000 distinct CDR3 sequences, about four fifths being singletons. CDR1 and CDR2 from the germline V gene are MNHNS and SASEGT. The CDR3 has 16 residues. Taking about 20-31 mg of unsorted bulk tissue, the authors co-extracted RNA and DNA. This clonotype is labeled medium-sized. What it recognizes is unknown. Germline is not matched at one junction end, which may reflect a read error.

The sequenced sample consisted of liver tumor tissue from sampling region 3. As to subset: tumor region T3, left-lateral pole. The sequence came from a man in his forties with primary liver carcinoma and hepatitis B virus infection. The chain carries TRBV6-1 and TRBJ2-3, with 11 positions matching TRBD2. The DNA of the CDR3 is TGTGCCAGCACTGAAATAGCGGGAGGGAGGACAGATACGCAGTATTTT. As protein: CASTEIAGGRTDTQYF.